The T cell receptor beta chain under discussion was sequenced for a study of blood T cell repertoires in COVID-19. Overall study: Donors in the United States, Italy and Spain gave samples during acute or convalescent COVID-19. Sources were T cells, B-cell-depleted T cells, or PBMCs; the material itself was cDNA or gDNA.

The assay was immunoSEQ multiplex PCR, and TCRdb's table has in-frame clones only and misses some. The sample has approximately 110,000 clones, roughly 84% seen once. Only one count was recorded for this clone. Deletions cut 7 bases from V and 0 bases from J, with 15 bases between. CDR1 and CDR2 from the germline V gene are SNHLY and FYNNEI. This CDR3 contains 15 residues. This clonotype was obtained from a woman in her 70s who had recovered from COVID-19. V is TRBV2 and J is TRBJ1-2, with D hard to call. Material: peripheral blood. The CDR3 region is CASMVRPDPNYGYTF. The CDR3 nucleotides read TGTGCCAGCATGGTCAGGCCGGATCCTAACTATGGCTACACCTTC.